Below are 16 T cell receptor beta chains sequenced from a single sample in a study of control samples from healthy donors and cancer patients. Using immunoSEQ multiplex PCR, the repertoire was profiled, and TCRdb retains in-frame clones only, with some absent. This table has 71,000 or so clones, around nine tenths appearing once. Sequenced input: PBMCs. The origin of the receptors is a man aged 55 to 69 with lung cancer.

This clone was observed a few times. The gene calls are TRBV12-5 and TRBJ2-2; TRBD1 matches at 9 bases. The junction had 12 bases not matched to a gene; V was cut back by 1 base and J by 6 bases. This CDR3 is 18 amino acids long. The germline gives CDR1 LGHNT, CDR2 FRNRAP. The CDR3 protein is CASGLDWGQGERSGELFF. CDR3 in DNA: TGTGCTAGTGGTTTGGATTGGGGACAGGGTGAACGATCCGGGGAGCTGTTTTTT.

The J gene is TRBJ2-1, the V gene TRBV12-5, with D perhaps TRBD1 (5 bases). Per the germline V gene, CDR1 is LGHNT and CDR2 is FRNRAP. The CDR3 extends over 18 amino acids. The germline V and J ends were trimmed by 0 bases and 0 bases, with 15 bases remaining between them. CDR3 in DNA: TGTGCTAGTGGTTTGGTACAGGACGGGCACCTCTCCTACAATGAGCAGTTCTTC. This codes for CASGLVQDGHLSYNEQFF.

The V and J genes are TRBV6-6 and TRBJ1-1, with TRBD1 identical over 9 bases. The CDR3 contains 16 residues. In germline, CDR1 is MNHNY, CDR2 SVGAGI (reference sequence). V shed 6 bases and J 2 bases; nucleotides not matched to a gene: 10. CDR3 DNA sequence: TGTGCCAGCAGCCTCCTTACAGGGGGCCTTAACACTGAAGCTTTCTTT. It yields the protein CASSLLTGGLNTEAFF.

This sequence joins TRBV3-1 (or the pseudogene TRBV3-2) and TRBJ2-1, with D unresolved. Germline CDR1 is LGHDT and CDR2 is YNNKEL (reference sequence). V was cut by 1 base and J by 5 bases, with 3 bases left in between. The CDR3 loop spans 12 amino acids. The CDR3 DNA sequence: TGTGCCAGCAGCCAAGTTAACAATGAGCAGTTCTTC. Its protein product is CASSQVNNEQFF.

In its sample, this clone was seen once. The chain recombines TRBV27 with TRBJ2-5; 7 bases are a match to TRBD1. The CDR3 sequence is 15 residues long. Germline values: CDR1 MNHEY, CDR2 SMNVEV (reference sequence). J was trimmed by 0 bases and V by 5 bases; bases with no gene match: 6. The CDR3 DNA sequence: TGTGCCAGCAGTGTAACAGGGGAGTACCAAGAGACCCAGTACTTC. The encoded protein is CASSVTGEYQETQYF.

This clone is a singleton in its sample. The CDR3 region is CASSLGYRYEQYF. The CDR3 DNA reads as TGTGCCAGCAGCCTTGGATACAGGTACGAGCAGTACTTC. The V gene is TRBV3-1 (or the pseudogene TRBV3-2), the J gene TRBJ2-7, with D perhaps matching TRBD1 (5 bases). V lost 4 bases and J 4 bases, leaving 11 bases between the germline ends. This CDR3 spans 13 amino acids. Germline CDR1 and CDR2: LGHDT and YNNKEL (reference sequence).

The chain uses TRBV2 and TRBJ1-1; 8 nucleotides match TRBD1. The CDR3 sequence is 13 residues long. Trimming removed 7 bases from V and 4 bases from J; junction bases left unmatched: 5. Per the germline V gene, CDR1 is SNHLY and CDR2 is FYNNEI. The CDR3 region has the DNA TGTGCCAGCATCGGGCAGGGGGCCACTGAAGCTTTCTTT. Protein sequence: CASIGQGATEAFF.

The chain recombines TRBV24-1 with TRBJ2-3; 7 nucleotides match TRBD2. This CDR3 has 14 amino acids. Germline V gives CDR1 KGHDR, CDR2 SFDVKD. The V segment lost 0 bases and the J segment 4 bases; nucleotides outside the gene matches: 0. CDR3 residues: CATSDLRGADTQYF. CDR3 in DNA: TGTGCCACCAGTGATTTGCGGGGGGCAGATACGCAGTATTTT.

The V call is TRBV7-9, the J call TRBJ1-5; D is unclear. Germline V gene data show CDR1 as SEHNR and CDR2 as FQNEAQ (reference sequence). The CDR3 has 12 residues. The germline V and J ends were trimmed by 1 base and 7 bases, with 5 bases remaining between them. This chain's CDR3 is CASSLVGQPQHF. CDR3 bases: TGTGCCAGCAGCTTAGTTGGGCAGCCCCAGCATTTT. Looking up the rest from reference TRBV7-9 and TRBJ1-5 gives the full variable domain: DTGVSQNPRHKITKRGQNVTFRCDPISEHNRLYWYRQTLGQGPEFLTYFQNEAQLEKSRLLSDRFSAERPKGSFSTLEIQRTEQGDSAMYLCASSLVGQPQHFGDGTRLSIL.

This clone came up a few times. The CDR3 nucleotides are TGTGCCAGCAGCCCTACAGGGGTTGAGCAGTTCTTC. It translates to CASSPTGVEQFF. The chain couples TRBV7-2 to TRBJ2-1; the match to TRBD1 covers 7 bases. With 5 bases clipped from V and 9 bases from J, the junction kept 4 bases outside the gene matches. The germline CDR1 and CDR2 sequences are SGHTA and FQGNSA. The CDR3 is 12 amino acids.

The CDR3 nucleotides are TGTGCCAGTAGTCTCAGAGAGACCCAGTACTTC. Translating gives CASSLRETQYF. This chain connects TRBV19 to TRBJ2-5; D is undetermined. Germline V gene lookup returns CDR1 LNHDA and CDR2 SQIVND (reference sequence). The CDR3 spans 11 residues. Trimming removed 5 bases at V and 4 bases at J, with 5 bases between.

CDR3 nucleotides: TGTGCCAGCAGCATACAGGGAGCCGGAAACACCATATATTTT. Translating it yields CASSIQGAGNTIYF. The chain carries TRBV11-1 and TRBJ1-3, with D possibly TRBD1 on 6 matching bases. The V and J ends lost 5 bases and 4 bases respectively, with 12 bases between them. The CDR3 spans 14 residues. In germline, CDR1 is SGHAT, CDR2 FQDESV (reference sequence). Filled out from reference TRBV11-1 and TRBJ1-3, the complete variable domain reads EAEVAQSPRYKITEKSQAVAFWCDPISGHATLYWYRQILGQGPELLVQFQDESVVDDSQLPKDRFSAERLKGVDSTLKIQPAELGDSAMYLCASSIQGAGNTIYFGEGSWLTVV.

The V call is TRBV5-1, the J call TRBJ2-2, with D unclear. Per germline, CDR1 SGHRS and CDR2 YFSETQ. The CDR3 length is 16 residues. V lost 2 bases to trimming and J lost 0 bases, with 11 bases between them. CDR3 in amino acids: CASSFSMNANTGELFF. Here the CDR3 DNA reads TGCGCCAGCAGCTTTTCGATGAATGCGAACACCGGGGAGCTGTTTTTT.

The chain recombines TRBV6-2 or TRBV6-3 with TRBJ2-7; 9 positions match TRBD2. The CDR3 is made up of 15 amino acids. Per germline, CDR1 MNHEY and CDR2 SVGEGT. V was pared by 5 bases and J by 2 bases, with 7 bases of the junction left unmatched. This CDR3 is CASSSGGGGTYEQYV. The CDR3 bases are TGTGCCAGCAGTAGCGGCGGGGGGGGAACCTACGAGCAGTACGTC.

The chain uses TRBV6-2 or TRBV6-3 and TRBJ2-1, with 7 bases matching TRBD1. The length of the CDR3 is 14 residues. CDR1 and CDR2 (germline): MNHEY, SVGEGT. J gave up 5 bases and V 2 bases, and 3 bases lay outside the gene matches. This chain's CDR3 is CASSYGTANNEQFF. DNA for the CDR3: TGTGCCAGCAGTTACGGGACAGCTAACAATGAGCAGTTCTTC.

V gene TRBV10-2 combines with J gene TRBJ2-1; 7 nucleotides line up with TRBD1. The J segment lost 9 bases and the V segment lost 4 bases, leaving 6 bases of the junction unmatched. Per germline, CDR1 WSHSY and CDR2 SAAADI. The CDR3 runs 13 residues. CDR3 loop: CASSVKGGGEQFF. CDR3 sequence (DNA): TGCGCCAGCAGTGTGAAAGGGGGCGGTGAGCAGTTCTTC.